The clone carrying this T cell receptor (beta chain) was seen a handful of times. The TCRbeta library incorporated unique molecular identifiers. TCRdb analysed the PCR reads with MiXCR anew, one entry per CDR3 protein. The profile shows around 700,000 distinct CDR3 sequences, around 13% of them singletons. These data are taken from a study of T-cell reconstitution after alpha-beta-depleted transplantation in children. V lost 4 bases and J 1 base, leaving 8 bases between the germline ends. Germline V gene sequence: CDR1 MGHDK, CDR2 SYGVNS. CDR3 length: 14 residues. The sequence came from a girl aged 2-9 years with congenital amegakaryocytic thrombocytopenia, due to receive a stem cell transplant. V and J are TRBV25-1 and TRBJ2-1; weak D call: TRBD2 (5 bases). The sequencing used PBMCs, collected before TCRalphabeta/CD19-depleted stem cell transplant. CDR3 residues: CASSASRSYNEQFF. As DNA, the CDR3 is TGTGCCAGCAGTGCTAGCAGGTCCTACAATGAGCAGTTCTTC.